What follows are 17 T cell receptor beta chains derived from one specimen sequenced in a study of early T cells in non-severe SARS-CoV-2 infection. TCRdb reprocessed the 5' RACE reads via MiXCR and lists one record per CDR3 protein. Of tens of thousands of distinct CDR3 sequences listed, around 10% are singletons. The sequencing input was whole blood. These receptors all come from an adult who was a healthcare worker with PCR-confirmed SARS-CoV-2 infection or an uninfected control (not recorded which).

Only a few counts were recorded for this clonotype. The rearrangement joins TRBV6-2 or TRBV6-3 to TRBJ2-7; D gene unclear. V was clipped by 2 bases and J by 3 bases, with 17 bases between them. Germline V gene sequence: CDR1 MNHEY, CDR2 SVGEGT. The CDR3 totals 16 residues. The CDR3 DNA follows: TGTGCCAGCAGTTACCCCTCTTCCTTTTGGGACTACGAGCAGTACTTC. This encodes CASSYPSSFWDYEQYF.

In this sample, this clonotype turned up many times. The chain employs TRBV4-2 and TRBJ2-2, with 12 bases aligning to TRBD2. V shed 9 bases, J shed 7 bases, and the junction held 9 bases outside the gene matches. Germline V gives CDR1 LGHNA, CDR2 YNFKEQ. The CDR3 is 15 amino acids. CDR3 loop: CASRTSGIRGGELFF. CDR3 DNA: TGTGCCAGTAGGACTAGCGGGATTCGAGGCGGGGAGCTGTTTTTT.

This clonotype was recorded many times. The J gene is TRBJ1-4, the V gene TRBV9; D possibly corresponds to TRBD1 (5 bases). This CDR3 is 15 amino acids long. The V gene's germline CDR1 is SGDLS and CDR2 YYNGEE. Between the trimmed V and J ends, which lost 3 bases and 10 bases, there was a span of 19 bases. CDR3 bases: TGTGCCAGCAGCGAGACGGGGGACCCCCGGAGAAAACTGTTTTTT. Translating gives CASSETGDPRRKLFF.

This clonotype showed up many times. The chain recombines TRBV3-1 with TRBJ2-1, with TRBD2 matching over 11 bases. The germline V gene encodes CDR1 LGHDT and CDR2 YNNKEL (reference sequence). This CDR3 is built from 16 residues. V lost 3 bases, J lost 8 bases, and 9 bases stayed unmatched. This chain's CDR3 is CASSQDISGRAHEQFF. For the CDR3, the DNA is TGTGCCAGCAGCCAGGACATTAGCGGGAGGGCCCATGAGCAGTTCTTC.

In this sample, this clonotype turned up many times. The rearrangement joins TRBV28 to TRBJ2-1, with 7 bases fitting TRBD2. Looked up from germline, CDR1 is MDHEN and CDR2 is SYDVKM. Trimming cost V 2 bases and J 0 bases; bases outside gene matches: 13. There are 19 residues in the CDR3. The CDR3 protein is CASSLGTSETMDSYNEQFF. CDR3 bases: TGTGCCAGCAGTTTAGGAACTAGCGAGACTATGGACTCCTACAATGAGCAGTTCTTC.

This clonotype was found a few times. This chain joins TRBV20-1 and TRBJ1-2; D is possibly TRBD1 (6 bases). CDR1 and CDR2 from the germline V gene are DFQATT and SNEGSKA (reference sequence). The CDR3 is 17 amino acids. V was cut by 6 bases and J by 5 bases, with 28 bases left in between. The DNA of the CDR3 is TGCAGTGCCCCGCCCATGCCCGGGACACCATATCTTTATGGCTACACCTTC. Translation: CSAPPMPGTPYLYGYTF.

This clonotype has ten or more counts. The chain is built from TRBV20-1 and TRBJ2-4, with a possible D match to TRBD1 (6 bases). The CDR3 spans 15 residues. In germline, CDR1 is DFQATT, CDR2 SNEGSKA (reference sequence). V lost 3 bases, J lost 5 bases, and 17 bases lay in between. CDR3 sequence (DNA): TGCAGTGCTAGTTCCGCCACCAGGGGCCAAAACATTCAGTACTTC. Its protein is CSASSATRGQNIQYF.

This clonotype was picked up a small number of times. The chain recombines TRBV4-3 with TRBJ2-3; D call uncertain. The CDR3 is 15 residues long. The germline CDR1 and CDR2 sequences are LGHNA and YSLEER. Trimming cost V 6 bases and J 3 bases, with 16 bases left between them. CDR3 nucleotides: TGCGCCAGCAGTTTTGTAGACCAGACTACAGATACGCAGTATTTT. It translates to CASSFVDQTTDTQYF.

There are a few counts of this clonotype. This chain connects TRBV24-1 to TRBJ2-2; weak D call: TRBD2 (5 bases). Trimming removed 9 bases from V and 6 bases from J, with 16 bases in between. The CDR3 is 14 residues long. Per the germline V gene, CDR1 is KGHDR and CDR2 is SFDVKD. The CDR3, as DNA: TGTGCCACCCAGTCCCGAGAGGGTGCCGGGGAGCTGTTTTTT. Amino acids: CATQSREGAGELFF.

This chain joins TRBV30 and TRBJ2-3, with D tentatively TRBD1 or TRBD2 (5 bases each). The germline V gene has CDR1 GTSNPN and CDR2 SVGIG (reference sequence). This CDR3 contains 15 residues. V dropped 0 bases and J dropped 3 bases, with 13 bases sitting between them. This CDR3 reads CAWSVWGSRTDTQYF. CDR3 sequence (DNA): TGTGCCTGGAGTGTCTGGGGGAGTAGAACAGATACGCAGTATTTT.

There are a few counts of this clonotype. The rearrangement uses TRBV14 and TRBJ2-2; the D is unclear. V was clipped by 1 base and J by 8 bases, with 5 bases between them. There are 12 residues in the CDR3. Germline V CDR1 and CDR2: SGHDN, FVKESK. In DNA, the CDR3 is TGTGCCAGCAGCCAAGGCTATGGGGAGCTGTTTTTT. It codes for CASSQGYGELFF. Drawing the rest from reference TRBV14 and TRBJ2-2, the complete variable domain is EAGVTQFPSHSVIEKGQTVTLRCDPISGHDNLYWYRRVMGKEIKFLLHFVKESKQDESGMPNNRFLAERTGGTYSTLKVQPAELEDSGVYFCASSQGYGELFFGEGSRLTVL.

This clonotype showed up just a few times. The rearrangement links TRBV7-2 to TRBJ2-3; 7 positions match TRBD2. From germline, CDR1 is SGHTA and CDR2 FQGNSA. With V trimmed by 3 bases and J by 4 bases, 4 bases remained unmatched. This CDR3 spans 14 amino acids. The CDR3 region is CASSFQTSSDTQYF. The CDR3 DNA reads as TGTGCCAGCAGCTTCCAGACTAGCTCAGATACGCAGTATTTT.

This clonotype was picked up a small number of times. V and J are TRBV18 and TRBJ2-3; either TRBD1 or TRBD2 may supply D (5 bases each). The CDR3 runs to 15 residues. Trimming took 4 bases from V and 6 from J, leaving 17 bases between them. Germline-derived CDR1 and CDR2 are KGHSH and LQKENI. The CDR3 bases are TGTGCCAGCTCACGCCGGGACGGTCAAAGTGATACGCAGTATTTT. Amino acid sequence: CASSRRDGQSDTQYF.

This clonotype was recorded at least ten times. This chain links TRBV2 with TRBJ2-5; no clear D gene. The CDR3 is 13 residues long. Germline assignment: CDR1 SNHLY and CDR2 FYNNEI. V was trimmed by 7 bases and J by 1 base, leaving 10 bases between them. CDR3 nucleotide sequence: TGTGCCAGCACGGTTACGGTCCAAGAGACCCAGTACTTC. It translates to CASTVTVQETQYF.

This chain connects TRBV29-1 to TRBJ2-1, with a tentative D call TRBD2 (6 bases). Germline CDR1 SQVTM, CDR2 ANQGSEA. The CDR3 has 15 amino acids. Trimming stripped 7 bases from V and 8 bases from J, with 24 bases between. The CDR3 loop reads CSAAIAANPLDEQFF. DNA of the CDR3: TGCAGCGCAGCTATAGCGGCGAATCCTCTCGATGAGCAGTTCTTC.

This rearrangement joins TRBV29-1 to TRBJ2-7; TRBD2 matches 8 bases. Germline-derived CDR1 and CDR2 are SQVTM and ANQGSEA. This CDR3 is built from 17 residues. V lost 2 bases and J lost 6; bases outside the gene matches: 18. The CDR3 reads CSVESGGGSGTSFEQYF. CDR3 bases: TGCAGCGTTGAATCTGGCGGGGGTAGCGGGACCTCGTTCGAGCAGTACTTC.

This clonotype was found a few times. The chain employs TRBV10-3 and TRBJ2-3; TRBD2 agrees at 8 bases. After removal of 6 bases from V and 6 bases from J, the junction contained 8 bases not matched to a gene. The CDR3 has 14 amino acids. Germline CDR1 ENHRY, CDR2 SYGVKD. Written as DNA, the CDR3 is TGTGCCATCAGCGGAAGCGGGAGAACTGATACGCAGTATTTT. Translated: CAISGSGRTDTQYF.